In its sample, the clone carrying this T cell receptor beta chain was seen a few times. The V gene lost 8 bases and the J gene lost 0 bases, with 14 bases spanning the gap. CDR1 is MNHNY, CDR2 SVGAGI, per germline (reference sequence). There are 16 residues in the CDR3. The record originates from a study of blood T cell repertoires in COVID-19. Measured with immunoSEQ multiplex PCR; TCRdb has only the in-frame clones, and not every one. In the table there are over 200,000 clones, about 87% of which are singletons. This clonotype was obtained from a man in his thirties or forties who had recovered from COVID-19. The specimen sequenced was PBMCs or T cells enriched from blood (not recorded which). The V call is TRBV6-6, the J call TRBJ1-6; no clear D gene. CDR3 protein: CASLDGSGSYNSPLHF. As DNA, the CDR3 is TGTGCCAGCCTTGATGGATCGGGCTCCTATAATTCACCCCTCCACTTT.